This T cell receptor beta chain comes out of a study of T-cell memory formation after mild COVID-19. Study-wide points: The authors left the SARS-CoV-2 specificity of second-wave clones peaking on day 37 unconfirmed. Cross-reactive memory appears to have joined, as suggested by some responding clones showing up in pre-infection memory. CM and EM subsets held most contracting CD4+ clones; EMRA held CD8+ ones.

The ends were cut back, 5 bases at V and 1 base at J, with 16 bases in the middle. Per the germline V gene, CDR1 is SEHNR and CDR2 is FQNEAQ (reference sequence). CDR3 length: 16 amino acids. With constant-segment primers, 5'RACE yielded cDNA libraries of TCR alpha and TCR beta that carried sample barcodes and UMIs. Using its own MiXCR run on the 5' RACE reads, TCRdb lists one record per CDR3 protein. The table records over 12,000 distinct CDR3 sequences, roughly a fifth of them present only once. Note on this clonotype: Its antigen is undetermined.

The receptor comes from a man aged 18 to 35 who had mild COVID-19 (a few samples of this study predate the infection). Cell type and time point are not known. V is TRBV7-9 and J is TRBJ2-3; the D gene is possibly TRBD2 (6 bases). Material for sequencing was PBMCs or a T cell subset sorted from them (not recorded which). In DNA form, the CDR3 reads TGTGCCAGCAGCCCCACGGGTCGCGGGGGCACAGATACGCAGTATTTT. As protein: CASSPTGRGGTDTQYF.